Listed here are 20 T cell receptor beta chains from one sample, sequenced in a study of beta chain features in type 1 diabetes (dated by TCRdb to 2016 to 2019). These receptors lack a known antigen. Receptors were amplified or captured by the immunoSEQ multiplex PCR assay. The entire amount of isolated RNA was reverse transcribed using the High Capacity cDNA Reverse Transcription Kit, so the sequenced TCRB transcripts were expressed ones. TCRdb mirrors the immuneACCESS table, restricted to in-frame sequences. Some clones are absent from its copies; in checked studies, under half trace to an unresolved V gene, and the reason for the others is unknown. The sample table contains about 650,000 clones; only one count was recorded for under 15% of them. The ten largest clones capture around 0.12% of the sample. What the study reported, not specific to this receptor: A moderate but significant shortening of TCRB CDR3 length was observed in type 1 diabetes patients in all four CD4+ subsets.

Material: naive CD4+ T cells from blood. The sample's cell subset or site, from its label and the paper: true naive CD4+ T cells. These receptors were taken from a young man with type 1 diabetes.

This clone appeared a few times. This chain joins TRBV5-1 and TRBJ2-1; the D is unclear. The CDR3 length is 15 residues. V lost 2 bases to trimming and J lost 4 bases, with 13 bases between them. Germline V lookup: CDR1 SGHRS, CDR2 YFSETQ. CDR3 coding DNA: TGCGCCAGCAGCTTTTGGAGATCTCCATACAATGAGCAGTTCTTC. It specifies CASSFWRSPYNEQFF.

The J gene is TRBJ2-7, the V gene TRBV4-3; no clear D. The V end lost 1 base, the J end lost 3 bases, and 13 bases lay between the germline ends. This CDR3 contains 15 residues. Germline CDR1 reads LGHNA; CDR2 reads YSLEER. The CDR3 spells CASSQAAGSNYEQYF. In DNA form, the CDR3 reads TGCGCCAGCAGCCAAGCGGCTGGCAGCAACTACGAGCAGTACTTC.

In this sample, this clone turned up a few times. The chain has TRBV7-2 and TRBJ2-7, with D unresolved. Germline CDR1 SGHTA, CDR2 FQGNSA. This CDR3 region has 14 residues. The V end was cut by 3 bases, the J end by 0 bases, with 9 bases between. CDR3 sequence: CASSFDMGSYEQYF. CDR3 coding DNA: TGTGCCAGCAGCTTCGATATGGGCTCCTACGAGCAGTACTTC.

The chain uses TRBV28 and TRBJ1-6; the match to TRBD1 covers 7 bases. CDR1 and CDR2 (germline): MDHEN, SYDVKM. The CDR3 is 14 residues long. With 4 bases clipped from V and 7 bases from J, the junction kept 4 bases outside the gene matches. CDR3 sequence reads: CASSSGGVNSPLHF. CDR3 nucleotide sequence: TGTGCCAGCAGTTCAGGGGGAGTAAATTCACCCCTCCACTTT.

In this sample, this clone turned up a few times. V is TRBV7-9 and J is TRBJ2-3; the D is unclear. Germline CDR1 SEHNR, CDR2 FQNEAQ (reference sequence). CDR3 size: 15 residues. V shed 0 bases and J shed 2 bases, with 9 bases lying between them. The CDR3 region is CASSLASPYTDTQYF. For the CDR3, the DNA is TGTGCCAGCAGCTTAGCGTCTCCGTACACAGATACGCAGTATTTT.

The CDR3 region has the DNA TGTGCCAGCTCACAGGCGGACAGCTTCTATGGCTACACCTTC. As protein: CASSQADSFYGYTF. The chain combines TRBV18 with TRBJ1-2; maybe TRBD1 (6 bases). Between the trimmed V and J ends, which lost 4 bases and 4 bases, there was a span of 13 bases. In germline, CDR1 is KGHSH, CDR2 LQKENI. The CDR3 spans 14 residues.

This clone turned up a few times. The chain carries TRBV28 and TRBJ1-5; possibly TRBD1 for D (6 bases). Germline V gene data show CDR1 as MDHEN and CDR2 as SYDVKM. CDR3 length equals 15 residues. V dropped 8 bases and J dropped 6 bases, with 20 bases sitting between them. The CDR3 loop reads CASWVTGQGSQPQHF. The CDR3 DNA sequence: TGTGCCAGCTGGGTTACCGGGCAGGGGAGTCAGCCCCAGCATTTT.

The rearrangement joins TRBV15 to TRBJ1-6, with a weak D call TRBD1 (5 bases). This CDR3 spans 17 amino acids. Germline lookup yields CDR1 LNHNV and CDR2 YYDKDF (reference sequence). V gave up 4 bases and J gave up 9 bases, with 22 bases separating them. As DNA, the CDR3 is TGTGCCACCAGCACCCCGGACGGGACTCTGAGGAGTTCACCCCTCCACTTT. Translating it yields CATSTPDGTLRSSPLHF.

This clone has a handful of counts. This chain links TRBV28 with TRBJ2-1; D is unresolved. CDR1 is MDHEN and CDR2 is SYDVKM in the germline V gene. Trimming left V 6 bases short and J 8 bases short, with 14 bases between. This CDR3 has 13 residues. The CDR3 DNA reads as TGTGCCAGCAGCCCGCCCCCCACATATGAGCAGTTCTTC. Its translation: CASSPPPTYEQFF.

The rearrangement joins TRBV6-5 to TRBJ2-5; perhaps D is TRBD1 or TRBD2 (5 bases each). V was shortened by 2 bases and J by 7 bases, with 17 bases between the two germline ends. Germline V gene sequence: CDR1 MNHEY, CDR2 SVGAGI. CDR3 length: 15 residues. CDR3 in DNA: TGTGCCAGCAGTTACGGGCAGAGGGGCGCTGGGACCCAGTACTTC. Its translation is CASSYGQRGAGTQYF.

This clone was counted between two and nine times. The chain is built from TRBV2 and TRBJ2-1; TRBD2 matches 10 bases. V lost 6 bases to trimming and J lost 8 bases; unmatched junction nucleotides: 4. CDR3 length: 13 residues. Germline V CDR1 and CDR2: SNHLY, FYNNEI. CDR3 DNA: TGTGCCAGCAGGCCTAGCGGGGGATATGAGCAGTTCTTC. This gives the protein CASRPSGGYEQFF.

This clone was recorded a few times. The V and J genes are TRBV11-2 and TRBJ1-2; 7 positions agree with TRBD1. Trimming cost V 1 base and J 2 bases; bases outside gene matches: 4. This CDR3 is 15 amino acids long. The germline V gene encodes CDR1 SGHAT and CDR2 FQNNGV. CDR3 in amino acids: CASSLATGANYGYTF. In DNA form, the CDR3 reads TGTGCCAGCAGCTTAGCTACAGGGGCCAACTATGGCTACACCTTC.

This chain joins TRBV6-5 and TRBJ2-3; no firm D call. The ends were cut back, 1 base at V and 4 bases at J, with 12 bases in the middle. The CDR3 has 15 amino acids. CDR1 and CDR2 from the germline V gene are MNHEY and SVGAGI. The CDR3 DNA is TGTGCCAGCAGTTACTTCAGCTGGGAAGCAGATACGCAGTATTTT. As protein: CASSYFSWEADTQYF.

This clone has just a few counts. CDR3 sequence (DNA): TGTGCCAGCTCCACAGGGGCTGGCTACACCTTC. It translates to CASSTGAGYTF. This chain joins TRBV19 and TRBJ1-2, with 7 nucleotides matching TRBD1. The CDR3 is made up of 11 amino acids. Per germline, CDR1 LNHDA and CDR2 SQIVND (reference sequence). J gave up 7 bases and V 9 bases, and 5 bases lay outside the gene matches.

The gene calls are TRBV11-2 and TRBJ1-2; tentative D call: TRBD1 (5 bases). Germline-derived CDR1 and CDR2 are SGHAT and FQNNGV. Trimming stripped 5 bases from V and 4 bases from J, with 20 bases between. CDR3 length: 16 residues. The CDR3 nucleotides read TGTGCCAGCAGCCCCGGACCGGGACCCTCTTTCTATGGCTACACCTTC. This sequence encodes CASSPGPGPSFYGYTF.

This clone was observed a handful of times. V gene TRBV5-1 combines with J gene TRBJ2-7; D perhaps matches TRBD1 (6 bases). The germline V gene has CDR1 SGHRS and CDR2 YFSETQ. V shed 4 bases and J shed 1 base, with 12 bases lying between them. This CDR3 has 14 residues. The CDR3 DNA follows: TGCGCCAGCAGCCCCCAGGGGTTGTCCTACGAGCAGTACTTC. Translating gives CASSPQGLSYEQYF.

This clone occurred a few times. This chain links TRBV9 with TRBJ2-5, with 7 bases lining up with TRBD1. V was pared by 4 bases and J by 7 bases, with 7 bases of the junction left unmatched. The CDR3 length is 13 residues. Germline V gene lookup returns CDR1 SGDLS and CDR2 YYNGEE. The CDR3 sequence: CASSPGQDRTQYF. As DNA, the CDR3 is TGTGCCAGCAGCCCTGGACAGGACAGGACCCAGTACTTC.

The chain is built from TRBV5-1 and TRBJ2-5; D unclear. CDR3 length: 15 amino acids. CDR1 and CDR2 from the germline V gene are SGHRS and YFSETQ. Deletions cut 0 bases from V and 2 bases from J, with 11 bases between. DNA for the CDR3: TGCGCCAGCAGCTTGGCGCTCGATTCTCAAGAGACCCAGTACTTC. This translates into CASSLALDSQETQYF.

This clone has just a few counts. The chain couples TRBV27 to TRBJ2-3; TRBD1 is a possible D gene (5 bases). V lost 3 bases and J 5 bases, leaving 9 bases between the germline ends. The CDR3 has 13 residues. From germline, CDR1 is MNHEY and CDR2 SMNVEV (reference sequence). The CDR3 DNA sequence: TGTGCCAGCAGTTTGAAAGGGGAAGATACGCAGTATTTT. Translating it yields CASSLKGEDTQYF.

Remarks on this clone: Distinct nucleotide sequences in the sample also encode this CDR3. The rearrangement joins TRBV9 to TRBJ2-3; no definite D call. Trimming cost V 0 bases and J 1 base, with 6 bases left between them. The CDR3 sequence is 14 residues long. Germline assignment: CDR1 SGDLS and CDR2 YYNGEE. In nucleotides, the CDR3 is TGTGCCAGCAGCGTAGATCGGGGCACAGATACGCAGTATTTT. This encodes CASSVDRGTDTQYF.